This T cell receptor beta chain was identified in a study of beta chain features in type 1 diabetes. Isolated RNA was reverse transcribed in full, so expressed TCRB transcripts were sequenced. Here immunoSEQ multiplex PCR was the method, and the copy in TCRdb shows in-frame clones only, minus some. This sample carries a few hundred thousand clones, around 15% of them seen once, and the ten largest clones take roughly 0.019%. Study observations and caveats: When VDJ junctions were examined, type 1 diabetes patients showed fewer insertions and more deletions. A potential influence of HLA type upon TCRB rearrangement remained unresolved herein. Researchers report that Type 1 diabetes patients had moderately but significantly shorter TCRB CDR3s across all four CD4+ subsets.

V trimming: 3 bases; J trimming: 2 bases; junction bases outside the gene matches: 12. CDR3 size: 18 residues. This clone has more than one count but fewer than ten. Its antigen is undetermined. The chain combines TRBV23-1 with TRBJ1-5; 8 nucleotides line up with TRBD1. TRBV23-1 is placed among ORFs of uncertain function. The specimen sequenced was naive CD4+ T cells from blood. The source of this sequence is a woman under 30 in good health. For the CDR3, the DNA is TGCGCCAGCAGTCATTCTGTTGACAGGGGATCTTGCAATCAGCCCCAGCATTTT. Translation gives CASSHSVDRGSCNQPQHF.